These T cell receptor beta chains were read from a single sample in a study of patients and donors after allogeneic stem cell transplantation. TCRdb re-called the RT-PCR reads through MiXCR, storing one row per CDR3 protein. The sample holds about 960,000 distinct CDR3 sequences; approximately 19% are singletons and the top ten take around 5.5%. The sample consisted of blood, either unsorted or a sorted T cell fraction (not recorded which). The receptors originated from a human donor who was either an allogeneic HSCT recipient or a stem cell or donor lymphocyte infusion donor (not recorded which). It is not recorded whose cells these are; they may come from a transplant donor. The CDR3 runs from the conserved cysteine through the conserved F or W. Fields, in order: CDR3 length, D gene, J gene, clone size, V gene, CDR3 protein, CDR3 DNA. D genes are given only for firm matches. Expanded clones are given a class, and other clones once, few, many or no size at all.

15 NA TRBJ1-3 NA TRBV5-1 CASSLDGREGNTIYF TGCGCCAGCAGCTTGGACGGCAGGGAGGGAAACACCATATATTTT
13 TRBD1 TRBJ1-2 many TRBV12-3/TRBV12-4 CASKPQGAGGYTF TGTGCCAGCAAACCACAGGGGGCTGGGGGCTACACCTTC
16 TRBD1 TRBJ1-1 few TRBV10-3 CATQKPRDRRNTEAFF TGTGCCACACAGAAGCCGCGGGACAGACGGAACACTGAAGCTTTCTTT
15 NA TRBJ2-2 few TRBV20-1 CSARDATVNTGELFF TGCAGTGCTAGAGACGCGACAGTGAACACCGGGGAGCTGTTTTTT
16 TRBD1 TRBJ1-6 few TRBV6-1 CASTRDRGQRGSPLHF TGTGCCAGCACCCGGGACAGGGGTCAGCGGGGTTCACCCCTCCACTTT
15 TRBD2 TRBJ2-7 few TRBV7-9 CASSLAAGGPKEQYF TGTGCCAGCAGCTTAGCGGCGGGAGGGCCTAAGGAGCAGTACTTC
13 NA TRBJ1-2 NA TRBV12-3/TRBV12-4 CASSPRHGYGYTF TGTGCCAGCAGTCCAAGACACGGGTATGGCTACACCTTC
12 TRBD1 TRBJ1-1 many TRBV29-1 CSVRTGAVVPGF TGCAGCGTAAGGACAGGCGCGGTGGTCCCAGGATTT
13 NA TRBJ2-7 NA TRBV4-1 CASSQEPGSEQYF TGCGCCAGCAGCCAAGAGCCAGGGAGCGAGCAGTACTTC
15 TRBD1 TRBJ1-1 few TRBV12-3/TRBV12-4 CASRGQGARGTEAFF TGTGCCAGCAGGGGACAGGGGGCGCGGGGCACTGAAGCTTTCTTT
18 TRBD1 TRBJ2-6 once TRBV27 CASRYLGQKHSGANVLTF TGTGCCAGCAGATACCTGGGACAGAAACACTCTGGGGCCAACGTCCTGACTTTC
16 NA TRBJ1-2 few TRBV29-1 CSVEDLRRTPRHGYTF TGCAGCGTTGAAGATCTTCGAAGAACCCCTAGGCATGGCTACACCTTC
11 NA TRBJ2-1 few TRBV20-1 CSGRVYNEQFF TGCAGCGGGCGGGTCTACAATGAGCAGTTCTTC
14 NA TRBJ1-1 NA TRBV4-3 CASSQDRILNAAFF TGCGCCAGCAGCCAAGATCGCATTCTGAACGCGGCTTTCTTT
13 NA TRBJ2-4 few TRBV29-1 CSVQTLSKNIQYF TGCAGCGTTCAAACTCTAAGCAAAAACATTCAGTACTTC
15 NA TRBJ2-5 many TRBV5-1 CASSLVGNPEETQYF TGCGCCAGCAGCTTGGTCGGCAACCCTGAAGAGACCCAGTACTTC
16 NA TRBJ2-7 NA TRBV9 CASSALGGSLSYEQYF TGTGCCAGCAGCGCATTGGGTGGGAGTCTCTCCTACGAGCAGTACTTC
14 NA TRBJ1-6 NA TRBV6-1 CASSQQQRVSPLHF TGTGCCAGCAGTCAACAGCAACGGGTTTCACCCCTCCACTTT
15 NA TRBJ1-2 NA TRBV4-1 CASSHLGRLTYGYTF TGCGCCAGCAGCCACTTGGGACGGCTTACCTATGGCTACACCTTC
14 TRBD2 TRBJ2-7 few TRBV20-1 CSAKKVAGVYEQYF TGCAGTGCGAAAAAGGTAGCGGGAGTATACGAGCAGTACTTC
15 NA TRBJ1-5 few TRBV12-3/TRBV12-4 CASTLGRYSNQPQHF TGTGCCAGCACCCTGGGGCGGTATAGCAATCAGCCCCAGCATTTT
13 NA TRBJ1-3 few TRBV10-3 CAISGSGGNTIYF TGTGCCATCAGTGGGTCGGGTGGAAACACCATATATTTT